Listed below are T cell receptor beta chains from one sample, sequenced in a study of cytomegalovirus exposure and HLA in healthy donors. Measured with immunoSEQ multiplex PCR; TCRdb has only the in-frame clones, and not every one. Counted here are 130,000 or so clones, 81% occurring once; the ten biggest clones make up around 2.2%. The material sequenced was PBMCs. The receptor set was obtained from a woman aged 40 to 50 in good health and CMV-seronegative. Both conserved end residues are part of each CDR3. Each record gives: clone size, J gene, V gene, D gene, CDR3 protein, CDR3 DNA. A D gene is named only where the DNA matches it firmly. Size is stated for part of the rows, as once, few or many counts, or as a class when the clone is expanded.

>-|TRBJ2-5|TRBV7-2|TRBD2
CASSQWTSGRAQETQYF
TGTGCCAGCAGCCAGTGGACTAGCGGGAGGGCCCAAGAGACCCAGTACTTC
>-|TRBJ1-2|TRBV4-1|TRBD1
CASSLGVQGANYGYTF
TGCGCCAGCAGCCTGGGGGTGCAGGGGGCTAACTATGGCTACACCTTC
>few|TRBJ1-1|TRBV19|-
CASSMAVNTEAFF
TGTGCCAGTAGTATGGCAGTGAACACTGAAGCTTTCTTT
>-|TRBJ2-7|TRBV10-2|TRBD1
CATLDRVGNEQYF
TGCGCCACCCTGGACAGGGTTGGAAACGAGCAGTACTTC
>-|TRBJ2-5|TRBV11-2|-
CASSVRFRYGETQYF
TGTGCTTCATCCGTTCGGTTTAGGTACGGGGAGACCCAGTACTTC
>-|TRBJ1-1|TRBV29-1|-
CSAQQRTEGTEAFF
TGCAGCGCCCAACAAAGGACAGAGGGGACTGAAGCTTTCTTT
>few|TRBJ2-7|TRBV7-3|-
CASSLGARNEQYF
TGTGCCAGCAGCTTAGGGGCTAGGAACGAGCAGTACTTC
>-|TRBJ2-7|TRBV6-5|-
CASSTRGGALYEQYF
TGTGCCAGCAGTACCAGGGGAGGGGCCCTCTACGAGCAGTACTTC
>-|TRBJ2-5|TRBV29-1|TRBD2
CSVETGREVAETQYF
TGCAGCGTTGAAACTGGGAGGGAGGTCGCAGAGACCCAGTACTTC
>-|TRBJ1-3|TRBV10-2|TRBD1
CASSRTGAGNTIYF
TGCGCCAGCAGTCGGACAGGGGCTGGAAACACCATATATTTT
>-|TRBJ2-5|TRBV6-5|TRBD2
CASSYGGAGRETQYF
TGTGCCAGCAGTTACGGGGGAGCGGGACGAGAGACCCAGTACTTC
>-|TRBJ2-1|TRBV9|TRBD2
CASSDREGSYNEQFF
TGTGCCAGCAGCGATCGGGAGGGTTCCTACAATGAGCAGTTCTTC
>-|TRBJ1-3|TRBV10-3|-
CAISDIGSGNTIYF
TGTGCCATCAGTGATATAGGGAGCGGAAACACCATATATTTT
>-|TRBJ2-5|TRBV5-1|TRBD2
CASSPRTSGGQETQYF
TGCGCCAGCAGCCCCAGGACTAGCGGGGGACAAGAGACCCAGTACTTC
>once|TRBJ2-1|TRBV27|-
CATTLLRRDAVGEQFF
TGTGCCACTACACTCCTTAGGCGGGACGCTGTCGGTGAGCAGTTCTTC
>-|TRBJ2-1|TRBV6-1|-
CATRGWRADNEQFF
TGTGCCACAAGAGGATGGAGAGCCGACAATGAGCAGTTCTTC
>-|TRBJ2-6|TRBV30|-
CAWSVSSGANVLTF
TGTGCCTGGAGTGTCTCCTCTGGGGCCAACGTCCTGACTTTC
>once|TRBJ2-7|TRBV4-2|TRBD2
CASSQDLIGLADYEQYF
TGTGCCAGCAGCCAAGATTTGATAGGACTAGCGGATTACGAGCAGTACTTC
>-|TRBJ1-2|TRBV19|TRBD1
CASTQTGYGYTF
TGTGCCAGTACTCAGACAGGGTACGGCTACACCTTC
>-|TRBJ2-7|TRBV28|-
CASSNSRGLVLPYEQYF
TGTGCCAGCAGCAATTCGAGAGGCCTAGTATTGCCCTACGAGCAGTACTTC
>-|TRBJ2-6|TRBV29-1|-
CSVVPPGGSGANVLTF
TGCAGCGTTGTCCCCCCCGGAGGTTCTGGGGCCAACGTCCTGACTTTC
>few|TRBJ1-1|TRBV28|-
CASSPKGVMNTEAFF
TGTGCCAGCAGTCCCAAGGGGGTGATGAACACTGAAGCTTTCTTT
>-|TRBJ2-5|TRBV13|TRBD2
CASSLGLAEYQETQYF
TGTGCCAGCAGCTTAGGTCTAGCGGAGTACCAAGAGACCCAGTACTTC
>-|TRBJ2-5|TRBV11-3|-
CASSPGGYLMYQETQYF
TGTGCCAGCAGCCCTGGGGGCTATCTGATGTACCAAGAGACCCAGTACTTC
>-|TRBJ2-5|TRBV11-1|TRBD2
CASSLLWGRAQTQYF
TGTGCCAGCAGCTTACTGTGGGGGAGGGCCCAGACCCAGTACTTC